What follows are 3 T cell receptor beta chains derived from one specimen sequenced in a study of identical twins. TCRdb itself ran the 5' RACE reads through MiXCR, one entry per CDR3 protein. Among fewer than 550,000 distinct CDR3 sequences listed, 13% to 15% were seen once. These data are also associated with another study on yellow fever vaccine responses in identical twins.

What was sequenced was CD4+ T cells sorted from blood. Every receptor here comes from a woman aged 18-29 years in good health.

This clonotype has a handful of counts. The chain recombines TRBV15 with TRBJ2-3, with 7 bases lining up with TRBD2. The CDR3 has 16 residues. Trimming took 0 bases from V and 1 from J; bases not matched to a gene: 4. The germline V gene encodes CDR1 LNHNV and CDR2 YYDKDF (reference sequence). In nucleotides, the CDR3 is TGTGCCACCAGCAGAGATAGTGGGGGGGGCACAGATACGCAGTATTTT. Its translation is CATSRDSGGGTDTQYF.

This clonotype has just a few counts. The chain carries TRBV12-3 or TRBV12-4 and TRBJ2-5; 11 bases fit TRBD2. J was trimmed by 5 bases and V by 6 bases; bases with no gene match: 8. This CDR3 comprises 15 residues. CDR3 bases: TGTGCCAGCAGACAGACTAGCGGGACATCGGAGACCCAGTACTTC. As protein: CASRQTSGTSETQYF.

This clonotype was found many times. The chain joins TRBV4-2 to TRBJ2-3; 10 bases match TRBD2. Germline lookup yields CDR1 LGHNA and CDR2 YNFKEQ. The ends lost 1 base at V and 0 bases at J; junction bases unmatched: 4. This CDR3 has 17 residues. The CDR3 nucleotides are TGTGCCAGCAGCCAAGGCGCTAGCGGGGGCAGCACAGATACGCAGTATTTT. This encodes CASSQGASGGSTDTQYF.